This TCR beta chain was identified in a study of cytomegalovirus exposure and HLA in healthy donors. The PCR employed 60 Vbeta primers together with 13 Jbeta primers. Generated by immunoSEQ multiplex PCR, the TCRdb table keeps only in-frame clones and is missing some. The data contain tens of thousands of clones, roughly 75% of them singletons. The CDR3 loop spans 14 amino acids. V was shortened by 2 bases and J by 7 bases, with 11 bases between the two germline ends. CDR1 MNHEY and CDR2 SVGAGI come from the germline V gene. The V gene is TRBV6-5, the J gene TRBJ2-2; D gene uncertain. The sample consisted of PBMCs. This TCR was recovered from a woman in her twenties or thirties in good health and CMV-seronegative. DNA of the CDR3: TGTGCCAGCAGTTACGGGCAGATCCGCGGGGAGCTGTTTTTT. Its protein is CASSYGQIRGELFF.